This T cell receptor beta chain is drawn from a study of PD-1 blockade in classical Hodgkin lymphoma. The time point denotes: cycle 4 day 1 (C4D1), after more than 5 weeks of nivolumab. Every patient relapsed after autologous stem cell transplantation, and brentuximab vedotin exposure varied. Thawed PBMCs underwent magnetic negative selection to yield purified CD4+ T cells. Patients' outcomes at their best amounted to complete response, partial response or progressive disease. Profiling relied on immunoSEQ multiplex PCR, and the TCRdb table lists in-frame clones only, not all of them. The profile shows around 30,000 clones, approximately 80% of them singletons. A word on this clone: Its antigen is unknown.

Study outcomes and limitations: Healthy donors were reported to have higher baseline TCR diversity than newly diagnosed patients. Some patients started nivolumab under 1 year after ASCT, and they were excluded. Sources of repertoire differences remain undefined, possibly disease activity or prior therapy.

CDR3 size: 13 residues. V lost 4 bases, J lost 5 bases, and 5 bases stayed unmatched. Germline CDR1 and CDR2: SGHRS and YFSETQ. V and J are TRBV5-1 and TRBJ1-1; 7 bases map to TRBD1. This material consisted of CD4+ T cells from blood, taken before the fourth cycle of nivolumab. The receptor comes from a human donor with classical Hodgkin lymphoma. The CDR3 coding sequence is TGCGCCAGCAGCAAGACAGGGAGAACTGAAGCTTTCTTT. It is translated as CASSKTGRTEAFF.